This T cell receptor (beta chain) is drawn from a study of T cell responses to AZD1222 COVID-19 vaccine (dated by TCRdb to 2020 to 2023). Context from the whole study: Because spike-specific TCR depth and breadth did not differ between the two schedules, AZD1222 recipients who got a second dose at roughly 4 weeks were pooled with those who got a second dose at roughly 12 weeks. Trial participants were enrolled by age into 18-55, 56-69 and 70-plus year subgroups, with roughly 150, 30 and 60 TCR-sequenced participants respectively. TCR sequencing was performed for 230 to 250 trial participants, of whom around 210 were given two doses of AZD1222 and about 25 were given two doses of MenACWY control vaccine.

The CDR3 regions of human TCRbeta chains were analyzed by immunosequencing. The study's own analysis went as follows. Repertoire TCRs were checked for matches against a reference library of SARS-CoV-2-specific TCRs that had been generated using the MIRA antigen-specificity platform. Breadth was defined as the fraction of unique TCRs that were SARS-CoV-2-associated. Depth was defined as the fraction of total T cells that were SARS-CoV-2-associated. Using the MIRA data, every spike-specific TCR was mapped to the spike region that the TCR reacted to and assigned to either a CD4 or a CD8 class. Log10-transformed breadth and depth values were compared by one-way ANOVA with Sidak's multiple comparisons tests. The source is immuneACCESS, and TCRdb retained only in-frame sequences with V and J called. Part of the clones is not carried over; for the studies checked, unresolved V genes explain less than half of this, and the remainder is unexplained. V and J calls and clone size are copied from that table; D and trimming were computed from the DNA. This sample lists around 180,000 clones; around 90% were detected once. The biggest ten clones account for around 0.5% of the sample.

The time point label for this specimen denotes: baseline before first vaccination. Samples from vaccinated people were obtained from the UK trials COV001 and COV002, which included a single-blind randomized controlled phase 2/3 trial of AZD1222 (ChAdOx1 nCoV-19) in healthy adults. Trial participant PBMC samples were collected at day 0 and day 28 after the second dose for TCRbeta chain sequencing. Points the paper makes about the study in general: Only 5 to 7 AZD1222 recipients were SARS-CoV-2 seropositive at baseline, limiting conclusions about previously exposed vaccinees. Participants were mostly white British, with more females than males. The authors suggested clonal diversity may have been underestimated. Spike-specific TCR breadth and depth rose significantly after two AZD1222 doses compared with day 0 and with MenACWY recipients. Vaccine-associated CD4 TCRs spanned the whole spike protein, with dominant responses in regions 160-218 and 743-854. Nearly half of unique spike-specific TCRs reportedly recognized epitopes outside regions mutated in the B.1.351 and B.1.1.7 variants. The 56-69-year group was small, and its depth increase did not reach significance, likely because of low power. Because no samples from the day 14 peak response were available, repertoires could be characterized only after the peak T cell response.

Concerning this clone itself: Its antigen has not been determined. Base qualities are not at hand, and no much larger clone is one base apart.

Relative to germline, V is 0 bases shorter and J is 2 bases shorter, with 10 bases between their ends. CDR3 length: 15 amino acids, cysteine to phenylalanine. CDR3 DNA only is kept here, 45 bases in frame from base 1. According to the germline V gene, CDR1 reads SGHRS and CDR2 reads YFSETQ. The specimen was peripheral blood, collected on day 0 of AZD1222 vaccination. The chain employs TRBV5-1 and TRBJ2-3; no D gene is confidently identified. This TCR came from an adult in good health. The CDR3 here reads CASSLGGSLTDTQYF. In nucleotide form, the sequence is TGCGCCAGCAGCTTGGGAGGTTCGCTCACAGATACGCAGTATTTT.